The 16 T cell receptor beta chains listed next were all sequenced from one sample in a study of cytomegalovirus exposure and HLA in healthy donors. With 60 Vbeta and 13 Jbeta primers, the PCR was carried out. Here immunoSEQ multiplex PCR was the method, and the copy in TCRdb shows in-frame clones only, minus some. The sample includes about 57,000 clones, over 60% of them seen just once. The sequencing input was PBMCs. These receptors were taken from a man aged 25-45 years in good health and CMV-seropositive.

The chain carries TRBV5-4 and TRBJ2-7; D is ambiguous. The CDR3 extends over 13 amino acids. Germline V gives CDR1 SGHNT, CDR2 YYREEE (reference sequence). Between the trimmed V and J ends, which lost 1 base and 0 bases, there was a span of 5 bases. The CDR3 sequence is CASSLTDSYEQYF. The CDR3 DNA follows: TGTGCCAGCAGCTTGACAGACTCCTACGAGCAGTACTTC.

This clone has a handful of counts. This rearrangement joins TRBV27 to TRBJ1-1; D call uncertain. This CDR3 has 13 amino acids. V shed 7 bases and J shed 4 bases, with 13 bases lying between them. The germline V gene has CDR1 MNHEY and CDR2 SMNVEV (reference sequence). CDR3 bases: TGTGCCAGCACCGTACGCGGAAGCACTGAAGCTTTCTTT. It yields the protein CASTVRGSTEAFF.

V gene TRBV6-5 combines with J gene TRBJ1-2, with D possibly TRBD1 on 5 matching bases. This CDR3 has 14 amino acids. CDR1 MNHEY and CDR2 SVGAGI come from the germline V gene. V gave up 5 bases and J gave up 4 bases, with 14 bases separating them. For the CDR3, the DNA is TGTGCCAGCAGTGGCGACAGCTATGCCTATGGCTACACCTTC. Translated, it gives CASSGDSYAYGYTF.

This clone was seen only a few times. The chain uses TRBV6-5 and TRBJ2-7; TRBD1 matches 7 bases. The V gene end was trimmed by 0 bases and the J gene end by 4 bases; junction bases not matched to a gene: 3. Germline V CDR1 and CDR2: MNHEY, SVGAGI. The CDR3 sequence is 14 residues long. The CDR3 sequence: CASSYSQGVYEQYF. For the CDR3, the DNA is TGTGCCAGCAGTTACTCGCAGGGGGTATACGAGCAGTACTTC.

V is TRBV9 and J is TRBJ2-2, with TRBD2 matching over 12 bases. This CDR3 contains 17 residues. V lost 3 bases, J lost 3 bases, and 6 bases stayed unmatched. Germline V gene sequence: CDR1 SGDLS, CDR2 YYNGEE. The CDR3 sequence: CASSDGTSGFYTGELFF. The CDR3 nucleotides are TGTGCCAGCAGCGATGGGACTAGCGGGTTCTACACCGGGGAGCTGTTTTTT.

As for this clone: Its ends do not fully match the called genes, so a read error is possible. The rearrangement links TRBV6-5 to TRBJ2-7; the match to TRBD1 covers 10 bases. CDR1 is MNHEY and CDR2 is SVGAGI in the germline V gene. This CDR3 has 14 residues. DNA of the CDR3: TGTGCCAGCAGTACCGGACAGGGGGGCTACGGGCAGTACTTC. It encodes CASSTGQGGYGQYF.

This clone was seen ten or more times. This chain uses TRBV29-1 with TRBJ2-7; D is uncertain. This CDR3 region has 10 residues. From germline, CDR1 is SQVTM and CDR2 ANQGSEA. V lost 5 bases and J 10 bases, leaving 12 bases between the germline ends. CDR3 bases: TGCAGCGTTCTAGAGGTCCTACAGTACTTC. Translating it yields CSVLEVLQYF.

The chain combines TRBV27 with TRBJ2-7; D remains unclear. Looked up from germline, CDR1 is MNHEY and CDR2 is SMNVEV (reference sequence). V was trimmed by 6 bases and J by 2 bases, leaving 20 bases between them. This CDR3 is built from 16 residues. The chain's CDR3 is CASRLAETNYPYEQYF. The CDR3 DNA reads as TGTGCCAGCAGGCTGGCGGAGACCAACTACCCCTACGAGCAGTACTTC.

In this sample, this clone turned up a few times. The chain couples TRBV5-1 to TRBJ2-3; 14 positions agree with TRBD2. The V gene end was trimmed by 3 bases and the J gene end by 2 bases; junction bases not matched to a gene: 8. The CDR3 has 18 residues. Germline-derived CDR1 and CDR2 are SGHRS and YFSETQ. CDR3 region: CASSSGLGLAGDTDTQYF. As DNA, the CDR3 is TGCGCCAGCAGCTCAGGCTTGGGACTAGCGGGGGACACAGATACGCAGTATTTT.

The gene calls are TRBV7-2 and TRBJ1-1; D possibly corresponds to TRBD1 (5 bases). This CDR3 is built from 14 residues. V shed 2 bases and J shed 3 bases, with 10 bases lying between them. CDR1 is SGHTA, CDR2 FQGNSA, per germline. The CDR3 nucleotides are TGTGCCAGCAGCTTATTAGGAGGGGACACTGAAGCTTTCTTT. This gives the protein CASSLLGGDTEAFF.

This clone was picked up one time. The rearrangement uses TRBV15 and TRBJ1-5; the D gene is possibly TRBD1 (6 bases). This CDR3 is built from 15 residues. The germline V gene encodes CDR1 LNHNV and CDR2 YYDKDF (reference sequence). V lost 0 bases and J lost 5, with 11 bases in between. CDR3 DNA sequence: TGTGCCACCAGCAGAGACGGGGCAGGGGATCAGCCCCAGCATTTT. Protein sequence: CATSRDGAGDQPQHF.

The chain combines TRBV19 with TRBJ1-1; D perhaps matches TRBD1 (6 bases). Trimming took 7 bases from V and 5 from J, leaving 14 bases between them. The CDR3 runs 13 residues. Germline V gene sequence: CDR1 LNHDA, CDR2 SQIVND (reference sequence). CDR3 in DNA: TGTGCCAGTAACCGGGGGGGCAAGACTGAAGCTTTCTTT. Translation gives CASNRGGKTEAFF. The variable domain in full, with the rest retrieved from reference TRBV19 and TRBJ1-1, is DGGITQSPKYLFRKEGQNVTLSCEQNLNHDAMYWYRQDPGQGLRLIYYSQIVNDFQKGDIAEGYSVSREKKESFPLTVTSAQKNPTAFYLCASNRGGKTEAFFGQGTRLTVV.

The V and J genes are TRBV4-3 and TRBJ1-4, with D perhaps TRBD1 (5 bases). Between the trimmed V and J ends, which lost 0 bases and 1 base, there was a span of 6 bases. The CDR3 sequence is 15 residues long. The V gene's germline CDR1 is LGHNA and CDR2 YSLEER. CDR3 loop: CASSQDGGTNEKLFF. The CDR3 DNA sequence: TGCGCCAGCAGCCAAGACGGGGGAACTAATGAAAAACTGTTTTTT.

This clone was found a few times. The CDR3 coding sequence is TGTGCCACCAGGGACAGGGCGGTTTCTGAAGCTTTCTTT. Its translation is CATRDRAVSEAFF. The rearrangement links TRBV6-5 to TRBJ1-1, with 9 bases matching TRBD1. This CDR3 region has 13 residues. CDR1 and CDR2 from the germline V gene are MNHEY and SVGAGI. The junction had 9 bases not matched to a gene; V was cut back by 10 bases and J by 6 bases.

The gene calls are TRBV9 and TRBJ1-1; D ambiguous. This CDR3 has 14 residues. Between the trimmed V and J ends, which lost 0 bases and 2 bases, there was a span of 8 bases. The germline gives CDR1 SGDLS, CDR2 YYNGEE. Here the CDR3 DNA reads TGTGCCAGCAGCGTAGTTAGCAGCAACACTGAAGCTTTCTTT. As protein: CASSVVSSNTEAFF. Complete variable domain (other parts from reference TRBV9 and TRBJ1-1): DSGVTQTPKHLITATGQRVTLRCSPRSGDLSVYWYQQSLDQGLQFLIQYYNGEERAKGNILERFSAQQFPDLHSELNLSSLELGDSALYFCASSVVSSNTEAFFGQGTRLTVV.

The gene calls are TRBV28 and TRBJ1-6; tentatively, D is TRBD1 (6 bases). The germline V gene encodes CDR1 MDHEN and CDR2 SYDVKM. The CDR3 covers 15 residues. V lost 5 bases, J lost 8 bases, and 16 bases lay in between. The CDR3 spells CASSRPGTLDSPLHF. In DNA, the CDR3 is TGTGCCAGCAGTCGTCCCGGGACACTCGATTCACCCCTCCACTTT. Together with reference TRBV28 and TRBJ1-6, the CDR3 gives the full variable domain: DVKVTQSSRYLVKRTGEKVFLECVQDMDHENMFWYRQDPGLGLRLIYFSYDVKMKEKGDIPEGYSVSREKKERFSLILESASTNQTSMYLCASSRPGTLDSPLHFGNGTRLTVT.